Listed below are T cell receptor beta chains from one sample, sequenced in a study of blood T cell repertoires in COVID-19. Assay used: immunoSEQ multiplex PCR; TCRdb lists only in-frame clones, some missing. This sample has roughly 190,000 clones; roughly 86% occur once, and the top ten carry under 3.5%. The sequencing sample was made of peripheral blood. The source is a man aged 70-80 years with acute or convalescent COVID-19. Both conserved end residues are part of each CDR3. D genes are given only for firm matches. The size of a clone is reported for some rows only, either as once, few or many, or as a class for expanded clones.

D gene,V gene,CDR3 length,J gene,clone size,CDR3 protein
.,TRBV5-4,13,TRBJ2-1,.,CASSLMEGNGPFF
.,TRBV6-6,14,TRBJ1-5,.,CASSYTGFSQPQHF
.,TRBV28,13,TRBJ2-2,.,CASRDSNTGELFF
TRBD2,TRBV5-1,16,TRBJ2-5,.,CASSSGASGRVETQYF
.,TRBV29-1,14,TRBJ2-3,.,CSVVPSGAYDTQYF
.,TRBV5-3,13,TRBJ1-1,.,CARSLATGNEAFF
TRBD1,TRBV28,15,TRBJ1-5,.,CASIGWTGVPRPQHF
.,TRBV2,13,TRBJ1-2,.,CASSEVRAGGYTF
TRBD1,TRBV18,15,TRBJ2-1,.,CASSATGAGYNEQFF
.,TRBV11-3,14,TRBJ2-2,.,CASSPRLNTGELFF
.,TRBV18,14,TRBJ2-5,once,CASSPPPGWETQYF